This T cell receptor (beta chain) originates from a study of blood T cell repertoires in COVID-19. Study-level information: Whether acute or convalescent, the COVID-19 samples came from the United States, Italy and Spain. In each case, the material was cDNA or gDNA derived from T cells, B-cell-depleted T cells, or PBMCs.

Germline lookup yields CDR1 SGHDT and CDR2 YYEEEE. The V gene end was trimmed by 3 bases and the J gene end by 2 bases; junction bases not matched to a gene: 5. The CDR3 runs to 15 residues. How the authors handled the data: Scientists estimated how many nucleated cells there were by amplifying reference gene primers. Libraries were prepared by immunoSEQ multiplex PCR; TCRdb keeps only in-frame clonotypes and omits some of them. V, J and clone size reflect that table, while D and trimming were determined from the DNA. The profile shows some 180,000 clones, 81% of them singletons. Seattle researchers signed up patients amid active infection and tracked them longitudinally.

Material for sequencing was peripheral blood. The chain uses TRBV5-6 and TRBJ2-5; the match to TRBD1 covers 9 bases. This TCR was sampled from a woman in her 40s with COVID-19, enrolled during active disease. This CDR3 is CASSSEDRGQETQYF. In DNA form, the CDR3 reads TGTGCCAGCAGCTCCGAGGACAGGGGACAAGAGACCCAGTACTTC. The whole variable domain, remainder taken from reference TRBV5-6 and TRBJ2-5, is DAGVTQSPTHLIKTRGQQVTLRCSPKSGHDTVSWYQQALGQGPQFIFQYYEEEERQRGNFPDRFSGHQFPNYSSELNVNALLLGDSALYLCASSSEDRGQETQYFGPGTRLLVL.